The 25 T cell receptor beta chains reported below all come from one sample, sequenced in a study of T cell responses to AZD1222 COVID-19 vaccine. The protocol was immunoSEQ multiplex PCR, while the TCRdb copy is restricted to in-frame clones and leaves out a portion. The sample includes 150,000 to 200,000 clones, under 95% seen only once; the top ten take 0.95% to 1.1%. The specimen was peripheral blood, collected 28 days after the second AZD1222 dose. The receptors originated from an adult who received the AZD1222 COVID-19 vaccine.

DNA of the CDR3: TGTGCCGGAGAGGGGGTCAAAAACATTCAGTACTTC. It specifies CAGEGVKNIQYF. The rearrangement joins TRBV3-1 (or the pseudogene TRBV3-2) to TRBJ2-4, with TRBD1 as a possible D gene (6 bases). CDR3 length: 12 residues. The V end lost 11 bases, the J end lost 3 bases, and 11 bases lay between the germline ends. Germline V gene lookup returns CDR1 LGHDT and CDR2 YNNKEL (reference sequence).

The chain carries TRBV10-3 and TRBJ2-1, with 7 bases matching TRBD1. This CDR3 comprises 15 residues. J lost 6 bases, V lost 2 bases, and 7 bases had no gene match. CDR1 is ENHRY and CDR2 is SYGVKD in the germline V gene. CDR3 DNA: TGTGCCATCAGTGAGCCGGGACAGCGCTTCAATGAGCAGTTCTTC. Translated: CAISEPGQRFNEQFF.

Here the CDR3 DNA reads TGCAGCGTTGTAGGGGCTACCTACGAGCAGTACTTC. Protein product: CSVVGATYEQYF. The chain is built from TRBV29-1 and TRBJ2-7; maybe TRBD1 (5 bases). This CDR3 spans 12 amino acids. Germline V CDR1 and CDR2: SQVTM, ANQGSEA. V lost 4 bases and J 2 bases, leaving 9 bases between the germline ends.

The chain joins TRBV3-1 (or the pseudogene TRBV3-2) to TRBJ2-3, with TRBD2 matching 12 bases. This CDR3 is 18 amino acids long. The ends lost 6 bases at V and 1 base at J; junction bases unmatched: 11. Germline values: CDR1 LGHDT, CDR2 YNNKEL (reference sequence). The CDR3 protein is CASSATSGGPGGTDTQYF. In DNA form, the CDR3 reads TGTGCCAGCAGTGCAACTAGCGGGGGGCCCGGCGGCACAGATACGCAGTATTTT.

The chain links TRBV3-1 (or the pseudogene TRBV3-2) to TRBJ2-1; 16 positions agree with TRBD2. J lost 6 bases, V lost 2 bases, and 16 bases had no gene match. This CDR3 comprises 21 residues. Per the germline V gene, CDR1 is LGHDT and CDR2 is YNNKEL (reference sequence). CDR3 nucleotide sequence: TGTGCCAGCAGCCAACCTCGACTCCCCCGTGGGACTAGCGGGGGGGCCAATGAGCAGTTCTTC. As protein: CASSQPRLPRGTSGGANEQFF.

The V call is TRBV4-1, the J call TRBJ1-2; no firm D call. The CDR3 loop spans 14 amino acids. The V gene lost 2 bases and the J gene lost 7 bases, with 14 bases spanning the gap. Germline CDR1 is MGHRA and CDR2 is YSYEKL. The CDR3 DNA follows: TGCGCCAGCAGCCAACCCTCAGATAGATTTGGCTACACCTTC. This gives the protein CASSQPSDRFGYTF.

V usage is TRBV12-3 or TRBV12-4 and J usage is TRBJ1-5, with D perhaps matching TRBD1 (5 bases). CDR3 size: 13 residues. The V end lost 1 base, the J end lost 14 bases, and 15 bases lay between the germline ends. This CDR3 reads CASSLEVGDRKHF. The DNA of the CDR3 is TGTGCCAGCAGTTTAGAGGTGGGGGACCGGAAGCATTTT.

This chain joins TRBV28 and TRBJ1-6, with TRBD1 matching 8 bases. This CDR3 comprises 15 residues. Germline lookup yields CDR1 MDHEN and CDR2 SYDVKM. The V gene end was trimmed by 6 bases and the J gene end by 6 bases; junction bases not matched to a gene: 7. This CDR3 is CASSLAGGSNSPLHF. The CDR3 nucleotides read TGTGCCAGCAGCTTGGCAGGGGGCTCTAATTCACCCCTCCACTTT.

The chain employs TRBV19 and TRBJ1-2; possibly TRBD1 for D (6 bases). The germline V gene has CDR1 LNHDA and CDR2 SQIVND (reference sequence). V lost 4 bases, J lost 0 bases, and 15 bases lay in between. The CDR3 totals 16 residues. In DNA form, the CDR3 reads TGTGCCAGTAGTACACTACAGGGACCCACTAACTATGGCTACACCTTC. This translates into CASSTLQGPTNYGYTF.

The rearrangement links TRBV10-3 to TRBJ1-3; D remains ambiguous. CDR1 is ENHRY and CDR2 is SYGVKD in the germline V gene. The CDR3 consists of 14 residues. V was pared by 0 bases and J by 8 bases, with 11 bases between. CDR3 sequence (DNA): TGTGCCATCAGTGAGTCAGGGTACGGGCACACCATATATTTT. Translating gives CAISESGYGHTIYF.

This chain links TRBV11-2 with TRBJ1-6; possible D gene TRBD1, 5 bases. The CDR3 sequence is 15 residues long. Germline loops: CDR1 SGHAT, CDR2 FQNNGV. Trimming shortened V by 1 base and J by 7 bases, and 11 bases separated the two germline ends. For the CDR3, the DNA is TGTGCCAGCAGCTTAGTCGGGCAGGGAAATTCACCCCTCCACTTT. Translating it yields CASSLVGQGNSPLHF.

This chain connects TRBV19 to TRBJ1-4; perhaps TRBD1 as D (5 bases). Germline V CDR1 and CDR2: LNHDA, SQIVND (reference sequence). Between the trimmed V and J ends, which lost 6 bases and 4 bases, there was a span of 15 bases. The CDR3 has 15 amino acids. The CDR3 here is CASSRAGTDNEKLFF. The CDR3 DNA sequence: TGTGCCAGTAGCCGCGCCGGGACGGATAATGAAAAACTGTTTTTT.

The J gene is TRBJ1-6, the V gene TRBV4-1, with D maybe TRBD1 (6 bases). Looked up from germline, CDR1 is MGHRA and CDR2 is YSYEKL. CDR3 length: 16 residues. Trimming stripped 0 bases from V and 7 bases from J, with 13 bases between. CDR3 loop: CASSQDRSGVNSPLHF. CDR3 bases: TGCGCCAGCAGCCAAGATCGGTCAGGGGTGAATTCACCCCTCCACTTT.

This sequence joins TRBV5-4 and TRBJ1-2; 12 bases are shared with TRBD1. With 4 bases clipped from V and 5 bases from J, the junction kept 6 bases outside the gene matches. The CDR3 spans 15 residues. Per germline, CDR1 SGHNT and CDR2 YYREEE (reference sequence). The CDR3 loop is CASSGDRGRDYGYTF. DNA of the CDR3: TGTGCCAGCAGCGGGGACAGGGGGCGCGATTATGGCTACACCTTC. Combining the CDR3 with reference TRBV5-4 and TRBJ1-2 gives the whole variable domain ETGVTQSPTHLIKTRGQQVTLRCSSQSGHNTVSWYQQALGQGPQFIFQYYREEENGRGNFPPRFSGLQFPNYSSELNVNALELDDSALYLCASSGDRGRDYGYTFGSGTRLTVV.

In regard to this clone: The sample holds other DNA sequences that translate to the same CDR3. The chain is built from TRBV6-2 or TRBV6-3 and TRBJ1-2; D unclear. Germline values: CDR1 MNHEY, CDR2 SVGEGT. Trimming took off 6 bases at V and 4 bases at J, with 9 bases between the two ends. This CDR3 has 12 residues. Here the CDR3 reads CASSPSTYGYTF. The CDR3 bases are TGTGCCAGCAGCCCTTCCACCTATGGCTACACCTTC.

The chain uses TRBV24-1 and TRBJ2-7, with unresolved D. V lost 4 bases and J lost 4, with 10 bases in between. Per the germline V gene, CDR1 is KGHDR and CDR2 is SFDVKD. This CDR3 spans 13 amino acids. The CDR3 DNA is TGTGCCACCAGTGAACCATCAGGTTACGAGCAGTACTTC. Translation: CATSEPSGYEQYF.

V usage is TRBV6-4 and J usage is TRBJ2-3, with TRBD2 as a possible D gene (6 bases). Germline V lookup: CDR1 MRHNA, CDR2 SNTAGT. Trimming removed 0 bases at V and 7 bases at J, with 8 bases between. The CDR3 loop spans 13 amino acids. For the CDR3, the DNA is TGTGCCAGCAGTGACTCGGGGGGAAATACGCAGTATTTT. This sequence encodes CASSDSGGNTQYF.

This clone was picked up one time. The chain recombines TRBV4-1 with TRBJ1-1, with D unclear. The V end lost 0 bases, the J end lost 6 bases, and 17 bases lay between the germline ends. The V gene's germline CDR1 is MGHRA and CDR2 YSYEKL. The CDR3 extends over 16 amino acids. The CDR3 reads CASSQDTRFTLAEAFF. Written as DNA, the CDR3 is TGCGCCAGCAGCCAAGATACACGCTTCACACTCGCTGAAGCTTTCTTT.

The rearrangement uses TRBV12-3 or TRBV12-4 and TRBJ2-7; D remains unclear. This CDR3 is 13 amino acids long. V shed 2 bases and J shed 5 bases, with 10 bases lying between them. The CDR3 spells CASSLSPRDEQYF. The CDR3 coding sequence is TGTGCCAGCAGTTTAAGCCCAAGGGACGAGCAGTACTTC.

This rearrangement joins TRBV5-4 to TRBJ2-5, with a possible D match to TRBD2 (6 bases). The CDR3 contains 16 residues. The germline gives CDR1 SGHNT, CDR2 YYREEE (reference sequence). Between the trimmed V and J ends, which lost 4 bases and 2 bases, there was a span of 18 bases. The CDR3 coding sequence is TGTGCCAGCAGCCCGAATTCGGGGGTCCCACAAGAGACCCAGTACTTC. Translating gives CASSPNSGVPQETQYF.

J is TRBJ2-1 and V is TRBV4-1; D might be TRBD1 or TRBD2, each matching 5 bases. CDR1 and CDR2 from the germline V gene are MGHRA and YSYEKL. CDR3 length: 15 residues. V was pared by 5 bases and J by 6 bases, with 17 bases between. The CDR3 bases are TGCGCCAGCAGCGCGGGTGTCCAGGGTTTCAATGAGCAGTTCTTC. Translating it yields CASSAGVQGFNEQFF.

V and J are TRBV6-5 and TRBJ1-5; no clear D gene. CDR3 size: 14 residues. Germline V gene lookup returns CDR1 MNHEY and CDR2 SVGAGI. The V end lost 9 bases, the J end lost 4 bases, and 16 bases lay between the germline ends. The CDR3 sequence is CASESENGNQPQHF. CDR3 nucleotide sequence: TGTGCCAGTGAGAGTGAAAATGGGAATCAGCCCCAGCATTTT.

The chain joins TRBV18 to TRBJ1-6; weak D call: TRBD1 (5 bases). The CDR3 sequence is 14 residues long. V was shortened by 3 bases and J by 10 bases, with 13 bases between the two germline ends. The germline V gene encodes CDR1 KGHSH and CDR2 LQKENI. In DNA form, the CDR3 reads TGTGCCAGCTCACCGGGACCGCGCGGATCACCCCTCCACTTT. This encodes CASSPGPRGSPLHF.

This clone was seen a single time. The chain is built from TRBV5-1 and TRBJ1-5, with 7 bases aligning to TRBD1. CDR3 length: 15 amino acids. Germline CDR1 SGHRS, CDR2 YFSETQ. V dropped 4 bases and J dropped 4; count of bases not matched to a gene: 8. This CDR3 is CASSPGTAMNQPQHF. In DNA, the CDR3 is TGCGCCAGCAGCCCCGGGACAGCAATGAATCAGCCCCAGCATTTT.

The genes are TRBV7-9 and TRBJ1-6; unclear D gene. Trimming removed 0 bases at V and 12 bases at J, with 9 bases between. There are 13 residues in the CDR3. Germline V CDR1 and CDR2: SEHNR, FQNEAQ (reference sequence). CDR3 DNA: TGTGCCAGCAGCTTAGCAGGGCAGAAACCCCTCCACTTT. It encodes CASSLAGQKPLHF.